This is a list of T cell receptor beta chains from one sample in a study of T cell responses to AZD1222 COVID-19 vaccine. Generated by immunoSEQ multiplex PCR, the TCRdb table keeps only in-frame clones and is missing some. The sample consists of around 110,000 clones, 85% to 90% of them appearing once. The material sequenced was peripheral blood, taken on day 0 of AZD1222 vaccination. These TCRs come from an adult in good health. CDR3s include the opening cysteine and the closing phenylalanine or tryptophan. Each record gives: V gene, D gene, clone size, J gene, CDR3 protein, CDR3 DNA. D genes are given only for firm matches. Size tells how often a clone was seen (once, few, many) or the class of an expanded clone, and some rows leave it out.

V: TRBV6-5; D: .; size: few; J: TRBJ1-2; CDR3: CASSRSGYGYTF; DNA: TGTGCCAGCAGTCGTTCAGGGTATGGCTACACCTTC
V: TRBV9; D: TRBD2; size: .; J: TRBJ2-1; CDR3: CASSVAGGGNEQFF; DNA: TGTGCCAGCAGCGTAGCGGGGGGAGGCAATGAGCAGTTCTTC
V: TRBV23-1; D: TRBD1; size: .; J: TRBJ2-2; CDR3: CASSQIHPGTGLGFLGELFF; DNA: TGCGCCAGCAGTCAAATCCACCCCGGGACAGGGTTGGGATTCCTCGGGGAGCTGTTTTTT
V: TRBV2; D: .; size: .; J: TRBJ2-7; CDR3: CASRRDNPLEQYF; DNA: TGTGCCAGCCGGCGGGACAACCCCCTCGAGCAGTACTTC
V: TRBV5-4; D: .; size: .; J: TRBJ2-7; CDR3: CASSHGQSSGQYF; DNA: TGTGCCAGCAGCCATGGACAGAGCTCTGGGCAGTACTTC
V: TRBV28; D: TRBD1; size: .; J: TRBJ1-6; CDR3: CASSPRDRVISPLHF; DNA: TGTGCCAGCAGTCCGCGGGACAGGGTTATTTCACCCCTCCACTTT
V: TRBV2; D: .; size: .; J: TRBJ1-5; CDR3: CASLRDSNQPQHF; DNA: TGTGCCAGCTTACGGGATAGCAATCAGCCCCAGCATTTT
V: TRBV4-1; D: .; size: .; J: TRBJ1-1; CDR3: CASSQDPGLFEAFF; DNA: TGCGCCAGCAGCCAAGACCCGGGGCTCTTCGAAGCTTTCTTT
V: TRBV6-5; D: .; size: .; J: TRBJ2-3; CDR3: CASSYGRGSTDTQYF; DNA: TGTGCCAGCAGCTACGGACGGGGGAGCACAGATACGCAGTATTTT
V: TRBV13; D: TRBD1; size: .; J: TRBJ2-5; CDR3: CASSKDRETQYF; DNA: TGTGCCAGCAGTAAGGACAGGGAGACCCAGTACTTC
V: TRBV18; D: TRBD1; size: few; J: TRBJ2-2; CDR3: CASSPPTGGNTGELFF; DNA: TGTGCCAGCTCACCACCCACAGGGGGCAACACCGGGGAGCTGTTTTTT
V: TRBV9; D: TRBD1; size: .; J: TRBJ1-3; CDR3: CASSVDDRVSGNTIYF; DNA: TGTGCCAGCAGCGTAGATGACAGGGTCTCTGGAAACACCATATATTTT
V: TRBV6-5; D: TRBD1; size: .; J: TRBJ2-7; CDR3: CASSSDRAYEQYF; DNA: TGTGCCAGCAGTTCGGACAGGGCCTACGAGCAGTACTTC
V: TRBV30; D: TRBD1; size: few; J: TRBJ1-3; CDR3: CAWSPWTGTSGNTIYF; DNA: TGTGCCTGGAGTCCTTGGACAGGGACCTCTGGAAACACCATATATTTT
V: TRBV6-5; D: .; size: .; J: TRBJ2-3; CDR3: CASKGGTDTQYF; DNA: TGTGCCAGCAAGGGCGGCACAGATACGCAGTATTTT
V: TRBV5-1; D: .; size: .; J: TRBJ1-2; CDR3: CASSSTGSDNGYTF; DNA: TGCGCCAGCAGCTCTACAGGGAGTGACAACGGCTACACCTTC
V: TRBV11-3; D: .; size: .; J: TRBJ2-6; CDR3: CASSLGPSLSGANVLTF; DNA: TGTGCCAGCAGCTTGGGTCCATCGCTCTCTGGGGCCAACGTCCTGACTTTC
V: TRBV10-1; D: TRBD2; size: .; J: TRBJ2-2; CDR3: CASSHPRTSGLGGELFF; DNA: TGCGCCAGCAGTCATCCTCGGACTAGCGGGTTGGGCGGGGAGCTGTTTTTT
V: TRBV7-9; D: .; size: .; J: TRBJ2-3; CDR3: CASSLGQGSTDTQYF; DNA: TGTGCCAGCAGCTTAGGCCAGGGAAGCACAGATACGCAGTATTTT
V: TRBV19; D: .; size: .; J: TRBJ1-3; CDR3: CASSIKSTSTNTIYF; DNA: TGTGCCAGTAGTATTAAGTCCACCTCGACGAACACCATATATTTT
V: TRBV2; D: .; size: .; J: TRBJ2-4; CDR3: CASTGLAKNIQYF; DNA: TGTGCCAGCACAGGGTTAGCCAAAAACATTCAGTACTTC
V: TRBV14; D: .; size: .; J: TRBJ1-2; CDR3: CASSQDREGYTF; DNA: TGTGCCAGCAGCCAAGATCGGGAGGGCTACACCTTC
V: TRBV7-2; D: .; size: .; J: TRBJ1-6; CDR3: CASSSRGSSYNSPLHF; DNA: TGTGCCAGCAGCTCCCGGGGGAGCTCCTATAATTCACCCCTCCACTTT
V: TRBV28; D: .; size: .; J: TRBJ1-2; CDR3: CASSSLIVGYTF; DNA: TGTGCCAGCAGTTCCCTCATAGTTGGCTACACCTTC
V: TRBV7-2; D: .; size: .; J: TRBJ1-4; CDR3: CASSLAGAGEKLFF; DNA: TGTGCCAGCAGCTTAGCAGGGGCAGGGGAAAAACTGTTTTTT
V: TRBV10-1; D: .; size: .; J: TRBJ1-2; CDR3: CASSDLKTVSPYGYTF; DNA: TGCGCCAGCAGTGATCTCAAGACAGTATCACCCTATGGCTACACCTTC
V: TRBV18; D: .; size: .; J: TRBJ2-7; CDR3: CASSPGYEQYF; DNA: TGTGCCAGCTCCCCGGGGTACGAGCAGTACTTC
V: TRBV27; D: TRBD2; size: .; J: TRBJ2-2; CDR3: CASTHPGLAGRGDTGELFF; DNA: TGTGCCAGCACTCATCCGGGACTAGCGGGCAGGGGGGATACCGGGGAGCTGTTTTTT